The clone carrying this TCR beta chain was found many times. The antigen remains unidentified. V dropped 5 bases and J dropped 5 bases, with 13 bases sitting between them. This CDR3 contains 14 residues. The germline V gene has CDR1 SEHNR and CDR2 FQNEAQ (reference sequence). This sample is part of a study of regulatory T cells in long-lasting Graves disease. General study findings and limits: Repertoires from persistent disease leaned toward TRBV28, TRBJ1-2 and TRBJ2-5.

Time point of the sample: newly diagnosed GD, antithyroid drugs for less than 3 months. The TCR library was prepared using RNA isolated from PBMCs. Recruitment took place at an endocrinology department in Xi'an, China. CDR3-region Arm-PCR and iRepertoire HTBI primers produced the TCR beta libraries. Each CDR3 protein gets one entry after TCRdb re-called the multiplex PCR reads with MiXCR. The sample consists of hundreds of thousands of distinct CDR3 sequences, about 13% of them appearing once. A further study also used this sample, focusing on T cells in Graves' hyperthyroidism and ophthalmopathy. As reported in that work: Carried out on the TCR CDR3, a first-round RT-PCR used the HTBI primer set.

V gene TRBV7-9 combines with J gene TRBJ2-1, with D tentatively TRBD1 (6 bases). The material sequenced was peripheral blood mononuclear cells (PBMCs), taken at new diagnosis, from a patient treated with antithyroid drugs. This receptor was obtained from a man aged 25-45 years with Graves disease. The CDR3 spells CASSQGTGNNEQFF. Here the CDR3 DNA reads TGTGCCAGCAGCCAGGGGACCGGGAACAATGAGCAGTTCTTC.